This TCR beta chain was captured by sequencing in a study of beta chain features in type 1 diabetes. Reverse transcribing all isolated RNA meant expressed TCRB transcripts were sequenced. Generated by immunoSEQ multiplex PCR, the TCRdb table keeps only in-frame clones and is missing some. The profile shows hundreds of thousands of clones, around 13% of them singletons. The CDR3 runs to 11 residues. Germline V gives CDR1 SGHTA, CDR2 FQGNSA. V lost 3 bases, J lost 5 bases, and 4 bases lay in between. Turning to this clone: Its antigen is not identified. Other DNA sequences in the sample encode the same CDR3.

Whole-study findings and limits: TCRB CDR3s were moderately but significantly shorter in Type 1 diabetes patients in all four CD4+ subsets.

The chain uses TRBV7-2 and TRBJ2-5; D is ambiguous. The sequence derives from a man aged 25 to 40 in good health. The sample taken for sequencing was naive CD4+ T cells from blood. CDR3 residues: CASSFGETQYF. The CDR3 region has the DNA TGTGCCAGCAGCTTTGGGGAGACCCAGTACTTC. Based on the CDR3 plus reference TRBV7-2 and TRBJ2-5, the full variable domain is GAGVSQSPSNKVTEKGKDVELRCDPISGHTALYWYRQSLGQGLEFLIYFQGNSAPDKSGLPSDRFSAERTGGSVSTLTIQRTQQEDSAVYLCASSFGETQYFGPGTRLLVL.